The TCR beta chain under discussion was sequenced for a study of T cell responses to AZD1222 COVID-19 vaccine. Overall study context: Second-dose intervals of approximately 4 or approximately 12 weeks were pooled.

The method was immunoSEQ multiplex PCR; TCRdb's version includes in-frame clones alone and lacks a portion of them. The sample comprises around 130,000 clones, roughly 93% of which are singletons, and approximately 3.3% rests with the top ten. V shed 0 bases and J shed 7 bases, with 3 bases lying between them. This CDR3 region has 11 residues. Germline CDR1 reads LGHDT; CDR2 reads YNNKEL (reference sequence). This receptor was identified in an adult in good health. Sequencing used peripheral blood, obtained on day 0 of AZD1222 vaccination. The rearrangement uses TRBV3-1 (or the pseudogene TRBV3-2) and TRBJ1-1; D unclear. The CDR3 here is CASSQEDEAFF. The CDR3 DNA is TGTGCCAGCAGCCAAGAGGATGAAGCTTTCTTT.